The source of this T cell receptor (beta chain) is a study of blood T cells in healthy people across ages. Alongside a J-beta primer mix, a sample-barcoded 5' primer served in a second PCR lasting roughly 6 to 11 cycles. TCRdb recomputed calls from the 5' RACE reads with MiXCR, one row per CDR3 protein. The table lists 1.2 million to 1.5 million distinct CDR3 sequences, 42% of them singletons, with 7% to 9.5% in the top ten. V was trimmed by 3 bases and J by 3 bases, leaving 4 bases between them. The CDR3 consists of 12 residues. Germline CDR1 SGHRS, CDR2 YFSETQ. In this sample, this clonotype turned up a few times.

V is TRBV5-1 and J is TRBJ2-1; D gene unclear. This TCR was sampled from a woman under 30 in good health. The sequenced sample was blood. The CDR3 DNA is TGCGCCAGCAGCTGGGACTACAATGAGCAGTTCTTC. It specifies CASSWDYNEQFF.